These 10 T cell receptor beta chains share one sample of origin, sequenced in a study of T cells in localized non-small cell lung cancer. The data were produced by immunoSEQ multiplex PCR, yet TCRdb's version contains in-frame clones alone and is incomplete. Among 30,000 or so clones listed, about 92% were seen once. The starting material was peripheral blood, obtained before any cancer treatment. The receptors were gathered from a female donor over 55 with stage I lung adenocarcinoma.

The rearrangement uses TRBV28 and TRBJ1-3; the D gene is possibly TRBD1 (5 bases). Germline V gene sequence: CDR1 MDHEN, CDR2 SYDVKM. The CDR3 has 14 residues. Trimming cost V 6 bases and J 1 base, with 10 bases left between them. CDR3 bases: TGTGCCAGCAGAGTAGGGACTTCTGGAAACACCATATATTTT. Translating it yields CASRVGTSGNTIYF.

This chain links TRBV5-1 with TRBJ1-1, with a possible D match to TRBD1 (5 bases). V lost 0 bases, J lost 4 bases, and 10 bases lay in between. The V gene's germline CDR1 is SGHRS and CDR2 YFSETQ. The CDR3 has 14 residues. The CDR3 DNA reads TGCGCCAGCAGCTTGGGGACGGGACCCACTGAAGCTTTCTTT. It translates to CASSLGTGPTEAFF.

The rearrangement uses TRBV10-1 and TRBJ2-1; D gene uncertain. CDR3 length: 13 residues. Germline loops: CDR1 WNHNN, CDR2 SYGVQD (reference sequence). V was cut by 0 bases and J by 4 bases, with 4 bases left in between. CDR3 nucleotides: TGCGCCAGCAGTGAGTCCGGGTACAATGAGCAGTTCTTC. Translation: CASSESGYNEQFF.

This clone was seen a few times. CDR3 coding DNA: TGTGCCAGCAGTTTATCGCGGAACACCGGGGAGCTGTTTTTT. It specifies CASSLSRNTGELFF. V usage is TRBV27 and J usage is TRBJ2-2; D unresolved. Deletions cut 0 bases from V and 1 base from J, with 3 bases between. Germline CDR1 reads MNHEY; CDR2 reads SMNVEV (reference sequence). CDR3 length: 14 amino acids.

The chain uses TRBV11-2 and TRBJ1-1; weak D call: TRBD1 (5 bases). CDR1 and CDR2 from the germline V gene are SGHAT and FQNNGV. The CDR3 totals 14 residues. Trimming pared 4 bases from V and 5 bases from J, leaving 14 bases between. The CDR3: CASSSLGGTTEAFF. The DNA of the CDR3 is TGTGCCAGCAGCTCCCTCGGGGGAACGACTGAAGCTTTCTTT.

This clone was seen just once. The V call is TRBV5-1, the J call TRBJ1-4, with D possibly TRBD1 on 6 matching bases. The CDR3 consists of 16 residues. The germline V and J ends were trimmed by 3 bases and 0 bases, with 12 bases remaining between them. Germline V gives CDR1 SGHRS, CDR2 YFSETQ. The CDR3 DNA is TGCGCCAGCAGCTCCGGACAGAGTGCAACTAATGAAAAACTGTTTTTT. It is translated as CASSSGQSATNEKLFF.

In its sample, this clone was seen once. J is TRBJ1-6 and V is TRBV27, with D tentatively TRBD1 (5 bases). V gave up 5 bases and J gave up 7 bases, with 12 bases separating them. Germline V gives CDR1 MNHEY, CDR2 SMNVEV (reference sequence). CDR3 length equals 14 residues. The CDR3, as DNA: TGTGCCAGCAGTCTAGGGGACGTCAATTCACCCCTCCACTTT. It encodes CASSLGDVNSPLHF.

CDR3 residues: CASSTRGATGELFF. The CDR3 DNA sequence: TGTGCCAGTAGTACAAGGGGAGCCACCGGGGAGCTGTTTTTT. The chain joins TRBV19 to TRBJ2-2; either TRBD1 or TRBD2 may fit D (5 bases each). V lost 4 bases and J lost 4, with 10 bases in between. CDR3 length equals 14 residues. CDR1 and CDR2 (germline): LNHDA, SQIVND (reference sequence).

The chain has TRBV9 and TRBJ1-2, with D perhaps TRBD1 (5 bases). Germline V gives CDR1 SGDLS, CDR2 YYNGEE. The V gene lost 2 bases and the J gene lost 5 bases, with 13 bases spanning the gap. The CDR3 totals 14 residues. The CDR3 nucleotides are TGTGCCAGCAGCGTCCAGGGATTATCGTATGGCTACACCTTC. Translated, it gives CASSVQGLSYGYTF.

This rearrangement joins TRBV5-1 to TRBJ1-4, with D possibly being TRBD1 (6 bases). Trimming took 0 bases from V and 7 from J, leaving 13 bases between them. CDR1 and CDR2 (germline): SGHRS, YFSETQ. The CDR3 spans 15 residues. The CDR3, as DNA: TGCGCCAGCAGCTTGGACAGGGCCAAGGGTGAAAAACTGTTTTTT. Its protein product is CASSLDRAKGEKLFF.